This note documents a single TCR beta chain sequence. Its antigen is not identified. Overall study results and limits: Larger-cohort validation covered only one TCR beta V-J rearrangement. The TCR gene usage of tumor memory CD4+ T cells clustered together with blood and lymph node memory CD4+ cells and with lymph node naive CD4+ cells. Tumor-infiltrating Treg TCR alpha and beta sequences overlapped most with tumor naive CD4+ T cells, then blood naive.

This CDR3 spans 13 amino acids. Germline loops: CDR1 SGHTA, CDR2 FQGNSA. With 6 bases removed from V and 9 bases from J, the gap between germline ends came to 17 bases. TCRdb used MiXCR to reprocess the 5' RACE reads, holding one entry per CDR3 protein. The data show around 50,000 distinct CDR3 sequences, approximately 17% seen once. This clonotype originated in a female donor with breast cancer. Material for sequencing was naive CD4+ T cells sorted from blood. The subset is: naive CD4+ T cells, CD4+CD45RA+CD25-. The chain combines TRBV7-2 with TRBJ2-5; D uncertain. CDR3 amino acids: CASSSSTPPAQYF. CDR3 nucleotides: TGTGCCAGCAGTTCGTCTACCCCCCCGGCCCAGTACTTC.